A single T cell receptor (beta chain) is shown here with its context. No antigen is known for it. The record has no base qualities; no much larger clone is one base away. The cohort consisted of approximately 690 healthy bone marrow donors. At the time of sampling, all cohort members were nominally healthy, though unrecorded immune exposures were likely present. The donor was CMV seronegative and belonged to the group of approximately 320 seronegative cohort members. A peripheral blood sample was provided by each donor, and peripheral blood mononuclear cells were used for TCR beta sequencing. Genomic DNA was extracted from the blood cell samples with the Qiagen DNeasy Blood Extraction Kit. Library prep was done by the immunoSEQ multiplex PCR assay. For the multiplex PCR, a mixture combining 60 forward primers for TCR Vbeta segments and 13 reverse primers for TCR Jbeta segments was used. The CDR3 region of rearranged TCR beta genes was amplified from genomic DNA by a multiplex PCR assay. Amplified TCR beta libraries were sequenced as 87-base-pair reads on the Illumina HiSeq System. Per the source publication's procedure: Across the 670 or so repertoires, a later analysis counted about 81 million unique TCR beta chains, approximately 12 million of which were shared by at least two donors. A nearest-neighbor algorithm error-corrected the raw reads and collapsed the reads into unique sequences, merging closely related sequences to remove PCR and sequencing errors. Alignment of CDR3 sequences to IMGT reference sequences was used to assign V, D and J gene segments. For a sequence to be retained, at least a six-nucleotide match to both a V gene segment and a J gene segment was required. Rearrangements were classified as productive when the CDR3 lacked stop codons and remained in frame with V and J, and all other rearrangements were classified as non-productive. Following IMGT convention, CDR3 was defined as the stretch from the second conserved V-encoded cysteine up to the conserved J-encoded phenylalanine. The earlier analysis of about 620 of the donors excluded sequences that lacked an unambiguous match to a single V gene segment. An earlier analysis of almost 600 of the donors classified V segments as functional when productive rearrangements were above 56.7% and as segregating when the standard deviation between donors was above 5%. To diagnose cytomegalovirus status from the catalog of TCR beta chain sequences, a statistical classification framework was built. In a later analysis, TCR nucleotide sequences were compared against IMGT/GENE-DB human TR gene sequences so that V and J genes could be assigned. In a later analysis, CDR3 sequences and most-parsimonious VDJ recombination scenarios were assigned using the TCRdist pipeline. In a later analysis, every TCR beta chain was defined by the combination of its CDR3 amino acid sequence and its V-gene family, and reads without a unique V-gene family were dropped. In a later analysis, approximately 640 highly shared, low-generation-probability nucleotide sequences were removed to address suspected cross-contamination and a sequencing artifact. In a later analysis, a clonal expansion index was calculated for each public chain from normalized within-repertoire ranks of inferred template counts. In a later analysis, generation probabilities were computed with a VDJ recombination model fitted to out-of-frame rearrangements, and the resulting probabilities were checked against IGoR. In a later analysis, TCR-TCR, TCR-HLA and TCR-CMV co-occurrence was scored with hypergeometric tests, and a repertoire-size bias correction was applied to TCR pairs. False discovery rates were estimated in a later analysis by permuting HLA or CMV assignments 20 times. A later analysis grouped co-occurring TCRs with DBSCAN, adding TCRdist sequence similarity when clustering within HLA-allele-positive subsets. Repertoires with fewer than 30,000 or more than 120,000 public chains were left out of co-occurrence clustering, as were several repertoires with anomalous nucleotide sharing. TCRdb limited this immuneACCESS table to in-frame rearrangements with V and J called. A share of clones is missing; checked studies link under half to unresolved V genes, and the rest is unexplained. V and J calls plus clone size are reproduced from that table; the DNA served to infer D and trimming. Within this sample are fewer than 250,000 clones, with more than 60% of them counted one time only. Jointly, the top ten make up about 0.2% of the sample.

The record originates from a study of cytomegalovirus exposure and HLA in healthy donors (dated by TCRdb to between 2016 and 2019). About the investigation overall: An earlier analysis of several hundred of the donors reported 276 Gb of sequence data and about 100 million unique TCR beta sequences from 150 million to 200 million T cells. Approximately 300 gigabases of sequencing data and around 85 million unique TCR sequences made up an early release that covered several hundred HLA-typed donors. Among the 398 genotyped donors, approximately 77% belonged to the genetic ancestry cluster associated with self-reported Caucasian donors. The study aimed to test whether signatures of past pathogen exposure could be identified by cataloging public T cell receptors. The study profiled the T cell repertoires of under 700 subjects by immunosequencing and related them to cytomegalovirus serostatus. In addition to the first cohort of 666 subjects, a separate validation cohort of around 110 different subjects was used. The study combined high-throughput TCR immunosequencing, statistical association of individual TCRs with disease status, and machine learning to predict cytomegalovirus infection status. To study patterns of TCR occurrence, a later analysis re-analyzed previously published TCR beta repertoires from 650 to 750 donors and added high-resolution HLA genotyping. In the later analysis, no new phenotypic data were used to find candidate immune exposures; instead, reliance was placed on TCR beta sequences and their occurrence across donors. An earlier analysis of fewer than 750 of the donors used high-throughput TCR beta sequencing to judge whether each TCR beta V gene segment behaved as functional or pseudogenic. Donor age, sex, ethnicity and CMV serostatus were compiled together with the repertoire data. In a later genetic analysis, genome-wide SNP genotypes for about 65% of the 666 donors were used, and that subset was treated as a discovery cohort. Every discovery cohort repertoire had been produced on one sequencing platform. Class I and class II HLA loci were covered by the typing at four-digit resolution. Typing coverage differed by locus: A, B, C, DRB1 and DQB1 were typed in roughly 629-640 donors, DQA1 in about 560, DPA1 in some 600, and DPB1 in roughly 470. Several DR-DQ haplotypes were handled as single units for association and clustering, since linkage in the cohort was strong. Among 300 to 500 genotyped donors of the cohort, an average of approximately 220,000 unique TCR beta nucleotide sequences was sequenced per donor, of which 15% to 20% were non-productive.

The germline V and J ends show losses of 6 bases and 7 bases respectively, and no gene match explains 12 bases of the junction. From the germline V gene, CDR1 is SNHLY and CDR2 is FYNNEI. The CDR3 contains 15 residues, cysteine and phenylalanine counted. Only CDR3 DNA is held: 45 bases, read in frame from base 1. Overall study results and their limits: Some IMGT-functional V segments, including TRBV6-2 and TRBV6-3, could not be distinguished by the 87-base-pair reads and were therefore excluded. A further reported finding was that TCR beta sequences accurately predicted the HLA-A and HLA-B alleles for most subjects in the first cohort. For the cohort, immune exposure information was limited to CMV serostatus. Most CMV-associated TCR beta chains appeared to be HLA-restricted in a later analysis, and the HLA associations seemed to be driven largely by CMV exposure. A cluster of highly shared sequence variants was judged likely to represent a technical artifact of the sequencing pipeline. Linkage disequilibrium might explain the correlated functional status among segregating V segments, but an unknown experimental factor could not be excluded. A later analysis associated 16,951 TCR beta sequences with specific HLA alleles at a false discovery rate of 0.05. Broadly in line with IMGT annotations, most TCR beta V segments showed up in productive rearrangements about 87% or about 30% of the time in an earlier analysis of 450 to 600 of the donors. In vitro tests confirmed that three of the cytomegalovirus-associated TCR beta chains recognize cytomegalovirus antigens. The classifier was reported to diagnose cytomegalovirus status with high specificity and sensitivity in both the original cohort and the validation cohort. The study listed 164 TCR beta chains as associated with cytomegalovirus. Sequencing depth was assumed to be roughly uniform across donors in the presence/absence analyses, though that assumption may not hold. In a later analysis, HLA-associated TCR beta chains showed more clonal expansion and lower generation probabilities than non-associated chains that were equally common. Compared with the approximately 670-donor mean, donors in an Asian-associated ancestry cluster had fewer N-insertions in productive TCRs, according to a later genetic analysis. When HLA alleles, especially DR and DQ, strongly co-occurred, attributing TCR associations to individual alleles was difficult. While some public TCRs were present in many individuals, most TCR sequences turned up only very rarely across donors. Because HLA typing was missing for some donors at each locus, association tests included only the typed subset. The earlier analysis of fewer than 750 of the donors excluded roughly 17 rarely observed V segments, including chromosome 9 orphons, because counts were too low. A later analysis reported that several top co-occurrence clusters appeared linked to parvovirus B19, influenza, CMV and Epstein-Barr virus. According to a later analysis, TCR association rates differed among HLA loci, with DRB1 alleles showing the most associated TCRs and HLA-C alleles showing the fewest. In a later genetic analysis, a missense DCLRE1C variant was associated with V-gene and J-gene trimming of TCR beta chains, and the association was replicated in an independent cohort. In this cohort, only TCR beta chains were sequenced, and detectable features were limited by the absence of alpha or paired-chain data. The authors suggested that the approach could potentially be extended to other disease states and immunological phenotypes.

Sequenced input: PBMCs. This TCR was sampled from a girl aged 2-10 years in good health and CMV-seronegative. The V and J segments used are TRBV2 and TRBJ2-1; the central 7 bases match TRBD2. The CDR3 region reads CASSSSGNMGNEQFF. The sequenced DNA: TGTGCCAGCAGCTCCAGCGGGAACATGGGTAATGAGCAGTTCTTC.